The rows below give T cell receptor beta chains drawn from one sample of a study of blood T cells in healthy people across ages. Using its own MiXCR run on the 5' RACE reads, TCRdb lists one record per CDR3 protein. The data contain hundreds of thousands of distinct CDR3 sequences, roughly three fifths of them singletons. Sequences were obtained from blood. Receptors were obtained from a man aged 60 to 75 in good health. Both conserved end residues are part of each CDR3. The order of the fields is CDR3 DNA, CDR3 protein, clone size, V gene, D gene, J gene. The D gene is left open where the match is weak. Some rows mark clone size as missing; the rest say once, few, many or name a class of expanded clone.

DNA: TGTGCCAGCAGTTACCTTGGGACACCAGGCGATGAGCAGTTCTTC; CDR3: CASSYLGTPGDEQFF; size: few; V: TRBV6-2/TRBV6-3; D: -; J: TRBJ2-1
DNA: TGTGCCAGCAGCAGCCCGGGACTAGCGGGAGGGGCCGAGCAGTACTTC; CDR3: CASSSPGLAGGAEQYF; size: -; V: TRBV25-1; D: TRBD2; J: TRBJ2-7
DNA: TGCGCCAGCAGCCGAAGAGCGGGAGTCAGCGATGGGGTGAATGAGCAGTACTTC; CDR3: CASSRRAGVSDGVNEQYF; size: -; V: TRBV5-1; D: TRBD2; J: TRBJ2-7
DNA: TGTGCTAGTGCTTTGGTTGGGACAGTTGACACTGAAGCTTTCTTT; CDR3: CASALVGTVDTEAFF; size: few; V: TRBV12-5; D: TRBD1; J: TRBJ1-1
DNA: TGTGCCAGCAGTAAACCGATACTAGCGGGGAATGAGCAGTTCTTC; CDR3: CASSKPILAGNEQFF; size: -; V: TRBV28; D: TRBD2; J: TRBJ2-1
DNA: TGCGCCAGCAGCCAAGTTCCTCCCTATGGCTACACCTTC; CDR3: CASSQVPPYGYTF; size: once; V: TRBV4-1; D: -; J: TRBJ1-2
DNA: TGCAGTGGAGAGTTTCGGGTCGAGGCTGGCTACACCTTC; CDR3: CSGEFRVEAGYTF; size: -; V: TRBV20-1; D: -; J: TRBJ1-2
DNA: TGCGCCAGCGCCAGGGGCCGTGGGGGTGGTAATGAAAAACTGTTTTTT; CDR3: CASARGRGGGNEKLFF; size: -; V: TRBV10-2; D: -; J: TRBJ1-4
DNA: TGTGCCAGCAGCCAAGGGAATCGGGAGTTTGGCTACACCTTC; CDR3: CASSQGNREFGYTF; size: few; V: TRBV3-1; D: -; J: TRBJ1-2
DNA: TGCGCCAGCAGCTTGACCCGGACAGGGGGCAATGAGCAGTTCTTC; CDR3: CASSLTRTGGNEQFF; size: -; V: TRBV5-1; D: TRBD1; J: TRBJ2-1
DNA: TGTGCCAGCAGCCAATCCCTCGGACAGGGCCTGAACACTGAAGCTTTCTTT; CDR3: CASSQSLGQGLNTEAFF; size: -; V: TRBV4-2; D: TRBD1; J: TRBJ1-1
DNA: TGCAGCGGCGAGCTTACGCAAGAGACCCAGTACTTC; CDR3: CSGELTQETQYF; size: -; V: TRBV29-1; D: -; J: TRBJ2-5
DNA: TGTGCCATCAGTGTGCCAGGGAGTACTGAAGCTTTCTTT; CDR3: CAISVPGSTEAFF; size: -; V: TRBV10-3; D: -; J: TRBJ1-1
DNA: TGCAGTGCCAATCCGGGGGGGCGCTCCCTCAATGAGCAGTTCTTC; CDR3: CSANPGGRSLNEQFF; size: -; V: TRBV20-1; D: TRBD2; J: TRBJ2-1
DNA: TGTACCAGCAGCCAAGCTTTGGGGGCCGTAGAGACCCAGTACTTC; CDR3: CTSSQALGAVETQYF; size: -; V: TRBV3-1; D: -; J: TRBJ2-5
DNA: TGTGCCAGCTCACCGTGGGACAGGGGGCAGGGGATGGATTCACCCCTCCACTTT; CDR3: CASSPWDRGQGMDSPLHF; size: -; V: TRBV18; D: TRBD1; J: TRBJ1-6
DNA: TGTGCCAGCAGTTTATCGCCCGGGACAGCGGATGAGACCCAGTACTTC; CDR3: CASSLSPGTADETQYF; size: -; V: TRBV12-3/TRBV12-4; D: TRBD1; J: TRBJ2-5
DNA: TGCAGTGCACAGGGGGTGGTGACCCAGTACTTC; CDR3: CSAQGVVTQYF; size: -; V: TRBV20-1; D: TRBD1; J: TRBJ2-5
DNA: TGCAGTGCTAGAGCCGGGACTAGCGGGGGGTACAATGAGCAGTTCTTC; CDR3: CSARAGTSGGYNEQFF; size: few; V: TRBV20-1; D: TRBD2; J: TRBJ2-1
DNA: TGTGCCAGCAGTGACCGAGGGGGGGCTAAGACTGAAGCTTTCTTT; CDR3: CASSDRGGAKTEAFF; size: -; V: TRBV6-1; D: -; J: TRBJ1-1
DNA: TGTGCCAGCAAGCAAACCAGCACAGATACGCAGTATTTT; CDR3: CASKQTSTDTQYF; size: -; V: TRBV27; D: -; J: TRBJ2-3
DNA: TGTGCCACCAGTGATTTGACTAGAAACAATGAGCAGTTCTTC; CDR3: CATSDLTRNNEQFF; size: -; V: TRBV24-1; D: -; J: TRBJ2-1
DNA: TGTGCCAGCTCGCTACACGCCCTAGCGGGGGGCGTTCAAGAGACCCAGTACTTC; CDR3: CASSLHALAGGVQETQYF; size: -; V: TRBV25-1; D: TRBD2; J: TRBJ2-5
DNA: TGTGCCAGCAGTGAAGCCGACAGAGATAATTCACCCCTCCACTTT; CDR3: CASSEADRDNSPLHF; size: -; V: TRBV2; D: -; J: TRBJ1-6
DNA: TGTGCCAGCAGCTTAGGGCGGTACGAAACTAACTATGGCTACACCTTC; CDR3: CASSLGRYETNYGYTF; size: -; V: TRBV7-2; D: -; J: TRBJ1-2
DNA: TGTGCCAGCAGTTTATTTTGGTCGGTAAGCTCCTACAATGAGCAGTTCTTC; CDR3: CASSLFWSVSSYNEQFF; size: -; V: TRBV27; D: -; J: TRBJ2-1
DNA: TGCGCCAGCAGCGCCGGGAACCGGGGAATGGACTATGGCTACACCTTC; CDR3: CASSAGNRGMDYGYTF; size: -; V: TRBV5-1; D: -; J: TRBJ1-2
DNA: TGCGCCAGCAGCCAAGGTCAGGGGTTAAACTACAATGAGCAGTTCTTC; CDR3: CASSQGQGLNYNEQFF; size: -; V: TRBV4-1; D: -; J: TRBJ2-1
DNA: TGTGCCAGCAGCAGGAACAGGGCCCAGAACACTGAAGCTTTCTTT; CDR3: CASSRNRAQNTEAFF; size: -; V: TRBV3-1; D: -; J: TRBJ1-1
DNA: TGTGCCAGCAGCCAAGATATACAGGGCCTAAACGGCTACACCTTC; CDR3: CASSQDIQGLNGYTF; size: -; V: TRBV3-1; D: -; J: TRBJ1-2
DNA: TGTGCCAGCAGCTCGAGGATCGGTGGGGCCAACGTCCTGACTTTC; CDR3: CASSSRIGGANVLTF; size: once; V: TRBV5-8; D: -; J: TRBJ2-6
DNA: TGTGCCAGCTGTGGCTTCGATTCGGTGTCCTACGAGCAGTACTTC; CDR3: CASCGFDSVSYEQYF; size: few; V: TRBV28; D: -; J: TRBJ2-7
DNA: TGTGCCAGCAGTGACGGGGGCCGGTATCTGACCGGGGAGCTGTTTTTT; CDR3: CASSDGGRYLTGELFF; size: many; V: TRBV6-1; D: -; J: TRBJ2-2
DNA: TGTGCCAGCAGCCCCAGGGTCGGCAAAAACATTCAGTACTTC; CDR3: CASSPRVGKNIQYF; size: few; V: TRBV3-1; D: -; J: TRBJ2-4
DNA: TGTGCCATCAGTCCTAGCGGGGGGGCAGATGAGCAGTTCTTC; CDR3: CAISPSGGADEQFF; size: -; V: TRBV10-3; D: TRBD2; J: TRBJ2-1
DNA: TGCAGTGCAACCTCCGGGACCGCCTACGAGCAGTACTTC; CDR3: CSATSGTAYEQYF; size: -; V: TRBV20-1; D: -; J: TRBJ2-7
DNA: TGCAGTGCTAGAGCGGGGGGGCGGACTGAAGCTTTCTTT; CDR3: CSARAGGRTEAFF; size: many; V: TRBV20-1; D: -; J: TRBJ1-1
DNA: TGTGCCAGCACCCTGGGGGGCAGGCTTACCGGGGAGCTGTTTTTT; CDR3: CASTLGGRLTGELFF; size: -; V: TRBV28; D: -; J: TRBJ2-2
DNA: TGTGCCAGCAGCCTCCCCCGGCGGGGGCACAATGAGCAGTTCTTC; CDR3: CASSLPRRGHNEQFF; size: -; V: TRBV7-2; D: -; J: TRBJ2-1
DNA: TGTGCCAGCAGCTCACCTCAGGGTCATTGGGGCTACACCTTC; CDR3: CASSSPQGHWGYTF; size: -; V: TRBV5-6; D: -; J: TRBJ1-2
DNA: TGTGCCAGCAGCCAAGGAGGTCGGGTTTACGAGCAGTACTTC; CDR3: CASSQGGRVYEQYF; size: few; V: TRBV14; D: -; J: TRBJ2-7
DNA: TGCAGCGTTGAAGACCGGACTAGCAATCACATTCAGTACTTC; CDR3: CSVEDRTSNHIQYF; size: few; V: TRBV29-1; D: TRBD2; J: TRBJ2-4
DNA: TGCGCCAGCAGCCAATGGGCGGGGGTCAATGAGCAGTACTTC; CDR3: CASSQWAGVNEQYF; size: -; V: TRBV4-1; D: TRBD2; J: TRBJ2-5
DNA: TGTGCCAGCCTGGGGACGTACCGAGCGGACACTGAAGCTTTCTTT; CDR3: CASLGTYRADTEAFF; size: -; V: TRBV6-6; D: -; J: TRBJ1-1
DNA: TGTGCCAGCAGTCTAGCGGGGGACGCGTCTTACAATGAGCAGTTCTTC; CDR3: CASSLAGDASYNEQFF; size: -; V: TRBV5-4; D: TRBD2; J: TRBJ2-1
DNA: TGCAGTGCTAGAGCCGGGGGGAACTCCTATAATTCACCCCTCCACTTT; CDR3: CSARAGGNSYNSPLHF; size: -; V: TRBV20-1; D: -; J: TRBJ1-6
DNA: TGTGCCAGCAGTCCCAGGGCCTTAGGGGGTCAGCCCCAGCATTTT; CDR3: CASSPRALGGQPQHF; size: -; V: TRBV27; D: -; J: TRBJ1-5
DNA: TGCGCCAGCAGCCCGTCAGGACAGGGGGCTAACCCGCAGTACTTC; CDR3: CASSPSGQGANPQYF; size: -; V: TRBV4-1; D: TRBD1; J: TRBJ2-5
DNA: TGCAGTGCTAGTGACAGGGCCCCTGCCGATGAGCAGTACTTC; CDR3: CSASDRAPADEQYF; size: -; V: TRBV20-1; D: TRBD1; J: TRBJ2-5
DNA: TGCGCCAGCAGCTTGTTTTGGGGGGCCGGGGATTCACCCCTCCACTTT; CDR3: CASSLFWGAGDSPLHF; size: -; V: TRBV5-1; D: -; J: TRBJ1-6
DNA: TGCGCCAGCAGACCACCGGGACTAGCGGTACAAGAGACCCAGTACTTC; CDR3: CASRPPGLAVQETQYF; size: -; V: TRBV5-1; D: TRBD2; J: TRBJ2-5
DNA: TGCGCCAGCAGCCGTCTTTTCTTGGCCCGTGGGACGGAGACCCAGTACTTC; CDR3: CASSRLFLARGTETQYF; size: -; V: TRBV5-1; D: -; J: TRBJ2-5
DNA: TGTGCCACCAGCAGAGATTGGGGACTCTCAGGGAATGAGCAGTTCTTC; CDR3: CATSRDWGLSGNEQFF; size: once; V: TRBV15; D: -; J: TRBJ2-1
DNA: TGCAGCGTTGCAGACTCTGGGGCCAACGTCCTGACTTTC; CDR3: CSVADSGANVLTF; size: many; V: TRBV29-1; D: -; J: TRBJ2-6
DNA: TGCAGCGTTGGGGACACTAGCTCCTACAATGAGCAGTACTTC; CDR3: CSVGDTSSYNEQYF; size: -; V: TRBV29-1; D: -; J: TRBJ2-7
DNA: TGTGCCAGCAGCTTATCTATGGGGGACCACGAGCAGTACTTC; CDR3: CASSLSMGDHEQYF; size: few; V: TRBV7-2; D: -; J: TRBJ2-7
DNA: TGTGCCAGCAGCGCAGGTTGGACTGAAGCTTTCTTT; CDR3: CASSAGWTEAFF; size: -; V: TRBV6-5; D: -; J: TRBJ1-1
DNA: TGTGCCAGCAGCCCACTTAGCGACTCCGTCCAAGAGACCCAGTACTTC; CDR3: CASSPLSDSVQETQYF; size: -; V: TRBV6-2/TRBV6-3; D: -; J: TRBJ2-5